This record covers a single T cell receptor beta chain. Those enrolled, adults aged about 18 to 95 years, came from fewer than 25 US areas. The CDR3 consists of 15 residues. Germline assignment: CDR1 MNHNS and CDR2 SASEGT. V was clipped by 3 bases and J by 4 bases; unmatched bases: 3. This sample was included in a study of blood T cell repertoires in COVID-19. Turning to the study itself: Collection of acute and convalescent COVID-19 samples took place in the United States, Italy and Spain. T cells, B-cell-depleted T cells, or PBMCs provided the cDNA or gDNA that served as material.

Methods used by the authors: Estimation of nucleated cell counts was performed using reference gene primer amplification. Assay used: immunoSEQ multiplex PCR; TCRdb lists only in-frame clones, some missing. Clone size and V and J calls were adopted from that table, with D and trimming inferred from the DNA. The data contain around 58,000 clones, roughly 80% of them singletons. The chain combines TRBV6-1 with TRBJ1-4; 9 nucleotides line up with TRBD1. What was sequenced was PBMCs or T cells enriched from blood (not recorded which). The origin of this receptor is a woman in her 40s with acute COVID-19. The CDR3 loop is CASSDVTGGNEKLFF. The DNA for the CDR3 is TGTGCCAGCAGTGACGTGACAGGGGGTAATGAAAAACTGTTTTTT.